These 31 T cell receptor beta chains originate from one sample sequenced in a study of beta chain features in type 1 diabetes. Expressed TCRB transcripts were sequenced, since all the RNA that had been isolated was reverse transcribed. Sequenced by immunoSEQ multiplex PCR; TCRdb stores in-frame clones only, minus some. The table shows hundreds of thousands of clones, with around 7.6% occurring only once. Sequenced input: central memory CD4+ T cells from blood. The origin of the receptors is a woman between 18 and 29 years old in good health.

This clone was detected only a few times. CDR3 protein: CASSELWRTGDEKLFF. CDR3 nucleotide sequence: TGTGCCAGCAGTGAATTGTGGCGGACAGGGGACGAAAAACTGTTTTTT. V is TRBV2 and J is TRBJ1-4, with 9 bases identical to TRBD1. V was clipped by 2 bases and J by 8 bases; unmatched bases: 9. This CDR3 is built from 16 residues. CDR1 and CDR2 (germline): SNHLY, FYNNEI.

This clone was counted between two and nine times. The J gene is TRBJ2-7, the V gene TRBV7-9; 11 bases fit TRBD2. The V and J ends lost 2 bases and 3 bases, in that order; junction bases with no gene match: 3. Looked up from germline, CDR1 is SEHNR and CDR2 is FQNEAQ (reference sequence). The CDR3 runs 15 residues. The CDR3: CASSLTSGSIYEQYF. The CDR3 DNA reads as TGTGCCAGCAGCTTAACTAGCGGGAGTATCTACGAGCAGTACTTC.

This clone has at least ten counts. The chain couples TRBV2 to TRBJ1-2; a weak D match, TRBD1 (5 bases). V was shortened by 0 bases and J by 8 bases, with 16 bases between the two germline ends. The CDR3 runs 15 residues. Germline V gene lookup returns CDR1 SNHLY and CDR2 FYNNEI. CDR3 nucleotides: TGTGCCAGCAGTGAAGCTGGGGGAGGAGGGAGCGGCTACACCTTC. Translation gives CASSEAGGGGSGYTF.

This clone was observed a few times. This sample includes further DNA sequences coding for the same CDR3. The chain is built from TRBV7-9 and TRBJ2-3; D not certain. Germline lookup yields CDR1 SEHNR and CDR2 FQNEAQ (reference sequence). V lost 5 bases and J 0 bases, leaving 9 bases between the germline ends. This CDR3 contains 14 residues. The CDR3 sequence is CASSPHHSTDTQYF. CDR3 nucleotides: TGTGCCAGCAGCCCCCACCACAGCACAGATACGCAGTATTTT.

The chain combines TRBV9 with TRBJ2-1, with a tentative D call TRBD1 (6 bases). Trimming stripped 3 bases from V and 5 bases from J, with 12 bases between. The CDR3 is made up of 14 amino acids. In germline, CDR1 is SGDLS, CDR2 YYNGEE. The CDR3 sequence is CASSGPGHDNEQFF. The CDR3, as DNA: TGTGCCAGCAGCGGACCGGGACACGACAATGAGCAGTTCTTC.

In this sample, this clone turned up a few times. The chain employs TRBV5-5 and TRBJ2-7; TRBD2 is a possible D gene (5 bases). V shed 5 bases and J shed 6 bases, with 15 bases lying between them. CDR1 is SGHKS, CDR2 YYEKEE, per germline (reference sequence). The CDR3 is 13 residues long. The CDR3 loop is CASRKGAAAEQYF. CDR3 DNA: TGTGCCAGCAGGAAGGGTGCAGCGGCCGAGCAGTACTTC. The full variable domain, in which reference TRBV5-5 and TRBJ2-7 provide the parts outside the CDR3, is DAGVTQSPTHLIKTRGQQVTLRCSPISGHKSVSWYQQVLGQGPQFIFQYYEKEERGRGNFPDRFSARQFPNYSSELNVNALLLGDSALYLCASRKGAAAEQYFGPGTRLTVT.

The chain has TRBV29-1 and TRBJ1-2, with 7 bases that match TRBD1. Germline CDR1 and CDR2: SQVTM and ANQGSEA. The CDR3 length is 11 residues. After removal of 6 bases from V and 3 bases from J, the junction contained 1 base not matched to a gene. The CDR3 sequence: CSVGQYYGYTF. CDR3 bases: TGCAGCGTGGGACAGTACTATGGCTACACCTTC.

The J gene is TRBJ1-5, the V gene TRBV4-2; D is uncertain. The length of the CDR3 is 12 residues. V lost 1 base, J lost 11 bases, and 9 bases lay in between. Germline CDR1 reads LGHNA; CDR2 reads YNFKEQ. The CDR3 protein is CASSQGRQAQHF. In DNA form, the CDR3 reads TGTGCCAGCAGCCAAGGCAGGCAGGCCCAGCATTTT.

This clone was counted a few times. The chain uses TRBV19 and TRBJ2-5, with 10 bases fitting TRBD1. V lost 5 bases and J lost 5; bases outside the gene matches: 14. The CDR3 runs to 17 residues. Germline CDR1 LNHDA, CDR2 SQIVND (reference sequence). Here the CDR3 reads CASSFSPGQGIQETQYF. For the CDR3, the DNA is TGTGCCAGTAGTTTCAGCCCGGGACAGGGGATTCAGGAGACCCAGTACTTC.

This chain uses TRBV7-2 with TRBJ2-5; possibly TRBD1 or TRBD2 for D (5 bases each). The CDR3 totals 13 residues. From germline, CDR1 is SGHTA and CDR2 FQGNSA. V lost 5 bases and J 5 bases, leaving 12 bases between the germline ends. DNA for the CDR3: TGTGCCAGCAGCCTCGGAGAGGGGGAGACCCAGTACTTC. This codes for CASSLGEGETQYF.

The chain links TRBV6-5 to TRBJ1-1; D remains ambiguous. V lost 6 bases to trimming and J lost 7 bases, with 18 bases between them. The CDR3 contains 14 residues. The germline CDR1 and CDR2 sequences are MNHEY and SVGAGI. CDR3 loop: CASSPGFRGFEAFF. The CDR3, as DNA: TGTGCCAGCAGCCCGGGATTCCGGGGTTTTGAAGCTTTCTTT.

This clone was seen only a few times. The J gene is TRBJ2-7, the V gene TRBV5-4; 7 nucleotides match TRBD2. Losses at the gene ends were 2 bases for V and 1 base for J; bases not matched to a gene: 6. CDR3 length equals 15 residues. CDR1 and CDR2 from the germline V gene are SGHNT and YYREEE (reference sequence). CDR3 bases: TGTGCCAGCAGCTTAAAAAGCGGGAAGTCCTACGAGCAGTACTTC. Protein sequence: CASSLKSGKSYEQYF.

This clone has only a few counts. The V call is TRBV27, the J call TRBJ1-1; D not certain. V lost 3 bases, J lost 3 bases, and 11 bases lay in between. CDR1 MNHEY and CDR2 SMNVEV come from the germline V gene (reference sequence). CDR3 length: 14 residues. CDR3 amino acids: CASSFSRRDTEAFF. In DNA, the CDR3 is TGTGCCAGCAGTTTTTCCCGGAGGGACACTGAAGCTTTCTTT.

Details on this clone: A much larger clone differs by one base, so this may be a read error. The chain employs TRBV28 and TRBJ2-6; D call uncertain. Germline loops: CDR1 MDHEN, CDR2 SYDVKM. The CDR3 runs to 14 residues. CDR3 DNA sequence: TGTGCCAGCAGTTTGCACTCTAGGGCCAACGTCCTGACTTTC. As protein: CASSLHSRANVLTF.

There are a few counts of this clone. V gene TRBV5-1 combines with J gene TRBJ2-7; perhaps TRBD1 as D (6 bases). V was cut by 2 bases and J by 3 bases, with 9 bases left in between. The CDR3 length is 13 residues. CDR1 is SGHRS, CDR2 YFSETQ, per germline. The CDR3 loop is CASSFSQGYEQYF. CDR3 nucleotides: TGCGCCAGCAGCTTCTCACAGGGCTACGAGCAGTACTTC.

The chain employs TRBV7-2 and TRBJ2-7; 10 bases are shared with TRBD2. V lost 5 bases and J lost 2; bases outside the gene matches: 9. The CDR3 length is 16 residues. Germline V gene data show CDR1 as SGHTA and CDR2 as FQGNSA. The DNA for the CDR3 is TGTGCCAGCAGCACCGCGAGCGGGAGGGGGACCTACGAGCAGTACTTC. Translated, it gives CASSTASGRGTYEQYF.

This clone was found a few times. The junction and the germline gene differ at one end; a read error may be behind it. J is TRBJ2-5 and V is TRBV5-1; no clear D gene. The CDR3 runs 15 residues. Germline CDR1 reads SGHRS; CDR2 reads YFSETQ. In DNA form, the CDR3 reads TGCGCCAGCAGGTTGGGCCTAGGGATCCAAGAGACCCAGTACTTC. This gives the protein CASRLGLGIQETQYF.

This clone was observed a handful of times. With only one base between it and a far larger clone, this is likely a read error. Additional DNA sequences in this sample encode the identical CDR3. V usage is TRBV6-1 and J usage is TRBJ2-7; D is undetermined. CDR1 and CDR2 from the germline V gene are MNHNS and SASEGT. Trimming shortened V by 3 bases and J by 4 bases, and 4 bases separated the two germline ends. The CDR3 covers 11 residues. The CDR3 is CASSDNYEQYF. CDR3 coding DNA: TGTGCCAGCAGTGACAATTACGAGCAGTACTTC.

This clone occurred a few times. The genes are TRBV7-2 and TRBJ2-7; TRBD1 aligns across 11 bases. The CDR3 runs 15 residues. V was clipped by 0 bases and J by 2 bases; unmatched bases: 0. Germline V CDR1 and CDR2: SGHTA, FQGNSA. CDR3 sequence reads: CASSLAGQGAYEQYF. CDR3 in DNA: TGTGCCAGCAGCTTAGCGGGACAGGGGGCCTACGAGCAGTACTTC.

The rearrangement uses TRBV9 and TRBJ2-2; D may be TRBD1 or TRBD2 (5 bases each). CDR1 is SGDLS, CDR2 YYNGEE, per germline. This CDR3 is built from 15 residues. With 1 base removed from V and 5 bases from J, the gap between germline ends came to 12 bases. CDR3: CASSVRGGLTGELFF. The CDR3 DNA reads as TGTGCCAGCAGCGTACGGGGCGGGTTAACCGGGGAGCTGTTTTTT.

The CDR3, as DNA: TGTGCCAGCAGCTTGTGGCAGGTTGAAAAACTGTTTTTT. The encoded protein is CASSLWQVEKLFF. This sequence joins TRBV5-6 and TRBJ1-4; D remains unclear. Per germline, CDR1 SGHDT and CDR2 YYEEEE. The CDR3 loop spans 13 amino acids. Trimming cost V 1 base and J 7 bases, with 8 bases left between them.

The rearrangement uses TRBV9 and TRBJ2-1; D may be TRBD2 (6 bases). This CDR3 has 15 amino acids. Germline loops: CDR1 SGDLS, CDR2 YYNGEE. V was cut by 3 bases and J by 6 bases, with 16 bases left in between. The CDR3 spells CASSALSGVGNEQFF. Here the CDR3 DNA reads TGTGCCAGCAGCGCCTTGTCGGGAGTTGGCAATGAGCAGTTCTTC.

This sequence joins TRBV10-3 and TRBJ2-1; 13 bases match TRBD2. V lost 4 bases and J lost 8; bases outside the gene matches: 17. The germline gives CDR1 ENHRY, CDR2 SYGVKD. The CDR3 is 19 amino acids. CDR3 DNA: TGTGCCATCAGTGCCACCCGCGGACTAGCGGGAGCCCAAAGGGATGAGCAGTTCTTC. Its translation is CAISATRGLAGAQRDEQFF.

This clone was found many times. The chain combines TRBV7-9 with TRBJ2-3; D remains ambiguous. V dropped 5 bases and J dropped 6 bases, with 9 bases sitting between them. The CDR3 is made up of 12 amino acids. Germline lookup yields CDR1 SEHNR and CDR2 FQNEAQ (reference sequence). The CDR3 nucleotides are TGTGCCAGCAGCCCGCAGGAGGATACGCAGTATTTT. Its protein is CASSPQEDTQYF.

A remark on this clone: The sample holds other DNA sequences that translate to the same CDR3. The CDR3: CASSPPGLAGNEQFF. The CDR3 region has the DNA TGTGCCAGCTCACCCCCGGGACTAGCGGGAAATGAGCAGTTCTTC. The V call is TRBV18, the J call TRBJ2-1; 13 bases line up with TRBD2. The trim removed 3 bases at V and 7 bases at J, leaving 3 bases unmatched. Looked up from germline, CDR1 is KGHSH and CDR2 is LQKENI. CDR3 size: 15 residues.

The rearrangement uses TRBV7-8 and TRBJ1-2, with 7 bases fitting TRBD1. This CDR3 comprises 17 residues. V lost 5 bases, J lost 5 bases, and 17 bases stayed unmatched. Germline V gene data show CDR1 as SGHVS and CDR2 as FQNEAQ. CDR3 coding DNA: TGTGCCAGCAGCCCACGAGGGGGCGACCGCCCAATATATGGCTACACCTTC. Translated, it gives CASSPRGGDRPIYGYTF.

This sequence joins TRBV28 and TRBJ1-5, with D possibly being TRBD1 (5 bases). In germline, CDR1 is MDHEN, CDR2 SYDVKM. The CDR3 covers 13 residues. V was pared by 2 bases and J by 5 bases, with 7 bases between. The CDR3 nucleotides are TGTGCCAGCAGTTTACCAGGGCATCAGCCCCAGCATTTT. Translated, it gives CASSLPGHQPQHF. The full variable domain, with the rest looked up from reference TRBV28 and TRBJ1-5, is DVKVTQSSRYLVKRTGEKVFLECVQDMDHENMFWYRQDPGLGLRLIYFSYDVKMKEKGDIPEGYSVSREKKERFSLILESASTNQTSMYLCASSLPGHQPQHFGDGTRLSIL.

The chain employs TRBV4-3 and TRBJ2-1; D is perhaps TRBD2 (5 bases). The germline V gene has CDR1 LGHNA and CDR2 YSLEER. The V end was cut by 4 bases, the J end by 1 base, with 14 bases between. This CDR3 comprises 16 residues. The CDR3 DNA follows: TGCGCCAGCAGCCCCCAGTACGGGGAGTCCTACAATGAGCAGTTCTTC. Translating it yields CASSPQYGESYNEQFF.

This clone was recorded a few times. The same CDR3 can be traced to other DNA sequences in this sample. V and J are TRBV7-9 and TRBJ1-5; 10 bases agree with TRBD1. J was trimmed by 0 bases and V by 4 bases; bases with no gene match: 3. Germline lookup yields CDR1 SEHNR and CDR2 FQNEAQ (reference sequence). The CDR3 has 16 amino acids. The CDR3 sequence: CASSSGQGDSNQPQHF. The CDR3 DNA follows: TGTGCCAGCAGCTCAGGACAGGGGGATAGCAATCAGCCCCAGCATTTT. Full variable domain (missing parts from reference TRBV7-9 and TRBJ1-5): DTGVSQNPRHKITKRGQNVTFRCDPISEHNRLYWYRQTLGQGPEFLTYFQNEAQLEKSRLLSDRFSAERPKGSFSTLEIQRTEQGDSAMYLCASSSGQGDSNQPQHFGDGTRLSIL.

The rearrangement uses TRBV7-9 and TRBJ2-3; D uncertain. Trimming cost V 3 bases and J 7 bases, with 5 bases left between them. The CDR3 extends over 11 amino acids. CDR1 and CDR2 (germline): SEHNR, FQNEAQ (reference sequence). CDR3 region: CASSFENTQYF. CDR3 in DNA: TGTGCCAGCAGCTTCGAAAATACGCAGTATTTT. The whole variable domain, filled in from reference TRBV7-9 and TRBJ2-3, reads DTGVSQNPRHKITKRGQNVTFRCDPISEHNRLYWYRQTLGQGPEFLTYFQNEAQLEKSRLLSDRFSAERPKGSFSTLEIQRTEQGDSAMYLCASSFENTQYFGPGTRLTVL.

The chain employs TRBV5-6 and TRBJ2-7; 9 positions agree with TRBD2. There are 19 residues in the CDR3. With 7 bases clipped from V and 3 bases from J, the junction kept 23 bases outside the gene matches. Germline-derived CDR1 and CDR2 are SGHDT and YYEEEE. CDR3: CASRTTAGGISLSRYEQYF. In DNA, the CDR3 is TGTGCCAGCCGAACCACCGCGGGAGGGATATCACTTTCCCGCTACGAGCAGTACTTC.